This entry is about one TCR beta chain. This clone was observed a few times. Its binding antigen is unknown. The sample holds no much larger clone one base away, and base qualities are not on file. Per the germline V gene, SGHTA is the CDR1 and FQGNSA is the CDR2. The CDR3 covers 14 residues, taking in both the cysteine and the phenylalanine. Of all the DNA, just the CDR3 is kept, 42 bases in frame from base 1. Trimmed from V: 3 bases; trimmed from J: 0 bases; junction bases lacking a gene match: 1. The data are from a study of cytotoxic CD8 clonotypes in ibrutinib-treated CLL (dated by TCRdb to the early 2020s). For the study in its entirety: The cohort was composed of about a dozen relapsed/refractory and around 14 treatment-naive patients; IGHV unmutated status was identified in fewer than 18 patients. Longitudinal samples were obtainable from about 30% of the 86 participants in the trial. Partial responses were observed in about 24 patients and complete responses in 2; after a median follow-up of around 68 months, remission was maintained in around 14 patients and progression was observed in 12. Response samples were obtained after a median of approximately twelve months of treatment, with a range of about 6 to 36 months. On average, each sample yielded roughly 250,000 productive templates and about 100,000 productive rearrangements. Every remission and progressive disease sample was obtained while ibrutinib was still being received by the patients. Cryopreserved peripheral blood mononuclear cells were collected before treatment, at response, and at either disease progression or sustained remission.

Overall study results and their limits: An increase in clonality was observed at ibrutinib response, with clonality remaining stable during sustained remission and falling back toward baseline at progression. At baseline, clonality was higher than in age-matched healthy donors and showed a strong correlation with circulating CD8+ T-cell counts. Public clonotypes were rare and either shrank or stayed stable during treatment, and the rise in clonality at ibrutinib response reflected expansion of private clonotypes. Sampling times were not matched between sustained-remission and progressing patients, and lymph node repertoires were not studied.

Each clonotype received, on average, roughly 9.6x coverage in deep resolution sequencing performed on a MiSeq, where the target depth lay between 1 in 1 million and 1 in 200,000 T cells. TCR beta libraries were generated with the immunoSEQ hsTCRB Kit. On the authors' methods: ImmunoSEQ Data Assistant and ImmunoSEQ Analyzer were used for data analysis, and V, D and J genes were assigned according to IMGT definitions. Clonality, which ranges from 0 to 1, was calculated as one minus the normalized Shannon entropy of productive rearrangement frequencies. Only overrepresented clonotypes making up at least 0.05% of each patient's repertoire were included in the public clonotype analysis. Roughly 12 age-matched healthy donor repertoires from immuneACCESS were used as controls for clonality. TCRdb re-hosts the immuneACCESS table, in-frame sequences only. Its copies lack some clones; in the studies checked, an unresolved V gene accounts for under half of them, and the cause for the rest is not known. V and J calls and clone size follow that table, whereas D and trimming were derived from the DNA. Recorded for this sample are 150,000 to 250,000 clones; about 72% of them occurred a single time. Clones ranked in the top ten supply over 10% of the sample.

This sample's time point label indicates: less than 30 months on ibrutinib. For TCR beta library preparation, around 1.8 micrograms of genomic DNA were extracted from the cryopreserved PBMCs. Longitudinal blood samples from CLL patients receiving ibrutinib monotherapy were subjected to high-throughput TCR beta sequencing. Patients were enrolled in a phase 2 open-label single-center ibrutinib monotherapy trial. The chain couples TRBV7-2 to TRBJ2-7; 8 central bases correspond to TRBD2. This material consisted of PBMCs, taken after 24 months of ibrutinib treatment. The clonotype was recovered from a human donor with chronic lymphocytic leukemia. The sequenced DNA is TGTGCCAGCAGCTTTAGCGGGAACTCCTACGAGCAGTACTTC. Its coded protein is CASSFSGNSYEQYF.